The 13 T cell receptor beta chains in this list originate from one sample, sequenced in a study of OX40 agonist ivuxolimab in advanced cancers. TCRdb's table, derived via immunoSEQ multiplex PCR, lists solely in-frame clones and lacks some. Here the sample spans approximately 100,000 clones, 80% to 90% being singletons. This specimen consisted of CD4+ or CD8+ T cells sorted from blood, obtained in a trial of the OX40 agonist ivuxolimab. The receptor source for this set is an adult with an advanced solid tumor such as melanoma, head and neck, liver or kidney cancer.

The chain links TRBV29-1 to TRBJ2-3; D uncertain. V gave up 1 base and J gave up 0 bases, with 14 bases separating them. The germline V gene encodes CDR1 SQVTM and CDR2 ANQGSEA. The CDR3 covers 16 residues. The CDR3 DNA sequence: TGCAGCGTTGAAGCTGACACTGCTCCTAGCACAGATACGCAGTATTTT. Its translation: CSVEADTAPSTDTQYF.

The chain recombines TRBV2 with TRBJ2-2; no firm D call. Trimming cost V 3 bases and J 4 bases, with 12 bases left between them. The CDR3 loop spans 15 amino acids. Germline values: CDR1 SNHLY, CDR2 FYNNEI. The CDR3 bases are TGTGCCAGCAGTGATTTCAGTGGCCCCACCGGGGAGCTGTTTTTT. It translates to CASSDFSGPTGELFF.

The CDR3 loop is CARGDRGDTGELFF. Written as DNA, the CDR3 is TGTGCCAGAGGGGACAGGGGGGACACCGGGGAGCTGTTTTTT. The gene calls are TRBV2 and TRBJ2-2, with 11 bases aligning to TRBD1. V was clipped by 9 bases and J by 3 bases; unmatched bases: 3. The CDR3 consists of 14 residues. The V gene's germline CDR1 is SNHLY and CDR2 FYNNEI.

The V call is TRBV19, the J call TRBJ1-2; maybe TRBD1 (6 bases). CDR3 length: 14 residues. Looked up from germline, CDR1 is LNHDA and CDR2 is SQIVND (reference sequence). Trimming shortened V by 6 bases and J by 2 bases, and 13 bases separated the two germline ends. CDR3 in amino acids: CASRDSFLNYGYTF. The DNA for the CDR3 is TGTGCCAGTAGGGACAGTTTTCTAAACTATGGCTACACCTTC.

CDR3 amino acids: CASSFQGYTNEKLFF. As DNA, the CDR3 is TGCGCCAGCAGCTTCCAGGGGTATACTAATGAAAAACTGTTTTTT. This sequence joins TRBV5-1 and TRBJ1-4; tentatively, D is TRBD1 (6 bases). Germline assignment: CDR1 SGHRS and CDR2 YFSETQ. The V and J ends lost 2 bases and 2 bases respectively, with 10 bases between them. This CDR3 is 15 amino acids long.

V and J are TRBV19 and TRBJ1-6; 8 bases map to TRBD1. Germline V gene sequence: CDR1 LNHDA, CDR2 SQIVND (reference sequence). This CDR3 has 14 residues. Losses at the gene ends were 5 bases for V and 7 bases for J; bases not matched to a gene: 4. The CDR3 nucleotides read TGTGCCAGTAGTCTTGGGACAGGCAATTCACCCCTCCACTTT. It translates to CASSLGTGNSPLHF.

The V call is TRBV2, the J call TRBJ1-6, with TRBD1 identical over 7 bases. The CDR3 has 15 residues. Germline V CDR1 and CDR2: SNHLY, FYNNEI. J was trimmed by 8 bases and V by 6 bases; bases with no gene match: 10. CDR3 coding DNA: TGTGCCAGCAGCGCGATACAGGGGACGGATTCACCCCTCCACTTT. This sequence encodes CASSAIQGTDSPLHF.

J is TRBJ1-1 and V is TRBV19, with D uncertain. Germline loops: CDR1 LNHDA, CDR2 SQIVND (reference sequence). V shed 4 bases and J shed 0 bases, with 9 bases lying between them. The CDR3 totals 14 residues. This CDR3 reads CASSKGSMNTEAFF. CDR3 bases: TGTGCCAGTAGTAAAGGGAGTATGAACACTGAAGCTTTCTTT.

The rearrangement links TRBV9 to TRBJ2-3, with D possibly TRBD2 on 7 matching bases. Germline V gene lookup returns CDR1 SGDLS and CDR2 YYNGEE. The CDR3 contains 17 residues. V was trimmed by 6 bases and J by 0 bases, leaving 20 bases between them. The CDR3 nucleotides are TGTGCCAGCACTTTAGGGGGAGGGGCCGCTAGCACAGATACGCAGTATTTT. Protein: CASTLGGGAASTDTQYF.

This chain uses TRBV5-4 with TRBJ2-5; 10 nucleotides match TRBD2. V gave up 4 bases and J gave up 6 bases; unmatched junction bases: 9. CDR1 SGHNT and CDR2 YYREEE come from the germline V gene (reference sequence). The length of the CDR3 is 15 residues. CDR3 protein: CASSPAERGGKTQYF. CDR3 bases: TGTGCCAGCAGCCCGGCGGAGCGGGGGGGAAAGACCCAGTACTTC.

Remarks on this clone: At one end, the junction sequence differs from germline, possibly due to a read error. V is TRBV30 and J is TRBJ2-3; D unresolved. The CDR3 covers 15 residues. The germline CDR1 and CDR2 sequences are GTSNPN and SVGIG (reference sequence). The chain's CDR3 is CARSKGPEYADTQYF. In DNA, the CDR3 is TGTGCCCGGAGCAAAGGGCCGGAGTACGCAGATACGCAGTATTTT.

This chain joins TRBV14 and TRBJ1-6; D might be TRBD1 (5 bases). Per germline, CDR1 SGHDN and CDR2 FVKESK. The CDR3 is made up of 18 amino acids. V lost 0 bases, J lost 6 bases, and 18 bases lay in between. Here the CDR3 DNA reads TGTGCCAGCAGCCAAGATGGACCCATCTGGGGCCTTAATTCACCCCTCCACTTT. Its translation: CASSQDGPIWGLNSPLHF.

V usage is TRBV6-5 and J usage is TRBJ1-1; 7 nucleotides line up with TRBD1. CDR3 size: 14 residues. Germline trimming cut 6 bases from V and 1 base from J; bases unmatched to any gene: 5. Germline V gives CDR1 MNHEY, CDR2 SVGAGI. As DNA, the CDR3 is TGTGCCAGCAGGCCGGGACAGCAGAACACTGAAGCTTTCTTT. This gives the protein CASRPGQQNTEAFF.